This T cell receptor beta chain was documented in a study of T cell changes during pregnancy in multiple sclerosis. The table came from immunoSEQ multiplex PCR; TCRdb's copy has only in-frame clones and leaves some out. The repertoire holds 50,000 to 75,000 clones, 92% seen once, with around 3% in the top ten. V was pared by 5 bases and J by 8 bases, with 15 bases between. Germline lookup yields CDR1 PRHDT and CDR2 FYEKMQ (reference sequence). The CDR3 runs 14 residues. This clone appeared once. Source: peripheral blood, taken in the third trimester of pregnancy. This chain links TRBV13 with TRBJ1-4; a weak D match, TRBD1 (6 bases). The sequence was obtained from a female donor in good health, enrolled as a control in a pregnancy study. The CDR3, as DNA: TGTGCCAGCAGCCCTAACAGGGTGATCGAAAAACTGTTTTTT. Its protein is CASSPNRVIEKLFF.